A single TCR beta chain is shown here with its context. Its antigen is not identified. V lost 4 bases to trimming and J lost 2 bases, with 15 bases between them. The V gene's germline CDR1 is MNHNS and CDR2 SASEGT. This CDR3 spans 16 amino acids. The authors loaded around 190 ng DNA, 25,000 to 30,000 T cell genomes, into sorted-subset replicate PCRs. Clones were sequenced by immunoSEQ multiplex PCR, and TCRdb holds only the in-frame ones, with some missing. The table has 2 million to 2.5 million clones, 90% to 95% seen once. This sample is part of a study of shared clonotypes between healthy human individuals. Study-wide points: Among donors, sharing of clonotypes was expected to be affected by sequencing depth. Larger estimated richness was generally seen in naive subsets than in memory subsets. Compared with clonotypes that all four donors shared, non-shared clonotypes had lower generation probabilities.

Sequencing was carried out using naive CD4+ T cells sorted from blood. The subset was: CD45RA+ positively selected. The receptor was derived from a man younger than 35 in good health. The chain joins TRBV6-1 to TRBJ2-1; TRBD1 or TRBD2 may be the D gene (5 bases each). The CDR3 sequence: CASSGDALGTYNEQFF. The DNA for the CDR3 is TGTGCCAGCAGTGGGGACGCCTTAGGGACCTACAATGAGCAGTTCTTC.